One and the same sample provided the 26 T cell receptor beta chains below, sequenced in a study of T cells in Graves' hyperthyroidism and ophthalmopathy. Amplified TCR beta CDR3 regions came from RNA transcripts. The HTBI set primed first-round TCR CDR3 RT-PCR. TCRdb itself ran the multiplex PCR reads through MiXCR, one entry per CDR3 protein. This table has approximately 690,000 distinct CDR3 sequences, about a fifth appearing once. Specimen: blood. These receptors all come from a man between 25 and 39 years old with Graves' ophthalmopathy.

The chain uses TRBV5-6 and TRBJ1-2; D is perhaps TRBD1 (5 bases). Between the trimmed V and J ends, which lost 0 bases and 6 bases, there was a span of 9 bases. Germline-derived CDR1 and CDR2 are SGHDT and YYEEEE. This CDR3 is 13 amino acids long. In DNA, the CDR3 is TGTGCCAGCAGCTTGGGGGCAGGGCATGGCTACACCTTC. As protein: CASSLGAGHGYTF.

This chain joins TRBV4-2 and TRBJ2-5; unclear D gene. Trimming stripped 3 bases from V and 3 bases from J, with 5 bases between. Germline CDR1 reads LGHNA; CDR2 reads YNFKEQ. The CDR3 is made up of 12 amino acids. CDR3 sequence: CASSHPEETQYF. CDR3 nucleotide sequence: TGTGCCAGCAGCCATCCCGAAGAGACCCAGTACTTC.

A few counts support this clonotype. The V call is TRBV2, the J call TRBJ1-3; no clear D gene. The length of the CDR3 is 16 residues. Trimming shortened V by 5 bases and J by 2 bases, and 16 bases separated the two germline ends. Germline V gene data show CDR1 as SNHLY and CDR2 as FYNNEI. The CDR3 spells CASSPRGRVAGNTIYF. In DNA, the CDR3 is TGTGCCAGCAGTCCCCGAGGGAGGGTAGCTGGAAACACCATATATTTT.

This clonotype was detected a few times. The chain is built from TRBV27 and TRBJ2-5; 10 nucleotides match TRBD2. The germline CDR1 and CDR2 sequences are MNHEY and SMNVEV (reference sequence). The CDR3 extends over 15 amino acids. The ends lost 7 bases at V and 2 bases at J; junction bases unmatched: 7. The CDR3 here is CASNQAGGAQETQYF. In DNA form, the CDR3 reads TGTGCCAGCAATCAAGCGGGAGGGGCTCAAGAGACCCAGTACTTC.

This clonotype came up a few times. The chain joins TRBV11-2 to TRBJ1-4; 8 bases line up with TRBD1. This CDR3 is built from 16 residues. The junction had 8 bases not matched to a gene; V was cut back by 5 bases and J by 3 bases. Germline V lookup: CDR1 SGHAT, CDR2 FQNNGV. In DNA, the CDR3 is TGTGCCAGCAGCCCCAGGACAGGGTCACCTAATGAAAAACTGTTTTTT. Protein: CASSPRTGSPNEKLFF.

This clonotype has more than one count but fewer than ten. The CDR3 region has the DNA TGTGCCAGTAGCGCAGGGGGTTTTAGCAATCAGCCCCAGCATTTT. This sequence encodes CASSAGGFSNQPQHF. This rearrangement joins TRBV19 to TRBJ1-5, with 7 nucleotides matching TRBD1. The length of the CDR3 is 15 residues. V was pared by 6 bases and J by 0 bases, with 5 bases of the junction left unmatched. Germline CDR1 reads LNHDA; CDR2 reads SQIVND (reference sequence). The full variable domain, in which reference TRBV19 and TRBJ1-5 provide the parts outside the CDR3, is DGGITQSPKYLFRKEGQNVTLSCEQNLNHDAMYWYRQDPGQGLRLIYYSQIVNDFQKGDIAEGYSVSREKKESFPLTVTSAQKNPTAFYLCASSAGGFSNQPQHFGDGTRLSIL.

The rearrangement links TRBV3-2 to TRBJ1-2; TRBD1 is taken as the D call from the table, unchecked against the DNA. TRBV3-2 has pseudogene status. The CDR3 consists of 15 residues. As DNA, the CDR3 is TGTGCCAGCAGTCCCGCCCGGGGACAGACATATGGCTACACCTTC. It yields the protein CASSPARGQTYGYTF.

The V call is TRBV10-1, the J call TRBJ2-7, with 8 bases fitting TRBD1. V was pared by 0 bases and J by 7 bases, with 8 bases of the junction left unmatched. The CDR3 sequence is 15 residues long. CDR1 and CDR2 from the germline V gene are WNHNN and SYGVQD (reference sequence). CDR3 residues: CASSESWTGLREQYF. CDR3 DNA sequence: TGCGCCAGCAGTGAGTCATGGACAGGGCTTCGGGAGCAGTACTTC.

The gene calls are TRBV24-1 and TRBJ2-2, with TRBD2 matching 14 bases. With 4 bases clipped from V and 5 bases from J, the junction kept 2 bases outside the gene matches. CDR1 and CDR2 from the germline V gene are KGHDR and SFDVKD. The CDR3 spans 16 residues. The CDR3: CATSEGTSGSTGELFF. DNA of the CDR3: TGTGCCACCAGTGAGGGGACTAGCGGGAGTACCGGGGAGCTGTTTTTT.

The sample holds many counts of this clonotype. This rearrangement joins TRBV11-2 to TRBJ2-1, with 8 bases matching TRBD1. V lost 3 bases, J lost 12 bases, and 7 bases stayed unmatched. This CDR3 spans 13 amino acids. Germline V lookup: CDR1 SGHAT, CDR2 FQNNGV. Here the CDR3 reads CASSFLRGPTQFF. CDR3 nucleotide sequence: TGTGCCAGCAGCTTTCTCAGGGGGCCTACGCAGTTCTTC. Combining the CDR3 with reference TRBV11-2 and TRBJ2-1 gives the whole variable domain EAGVAQSPRYKIIEKRQSVAFWCNPISGHATLYWYQQILGQGPKLLIQFQNNGVVDDSQLPKDRFSAERLKGVDSTLKIQPAKLEDSAVYLCASSFLRGPTQFFGPGTRLTVL.

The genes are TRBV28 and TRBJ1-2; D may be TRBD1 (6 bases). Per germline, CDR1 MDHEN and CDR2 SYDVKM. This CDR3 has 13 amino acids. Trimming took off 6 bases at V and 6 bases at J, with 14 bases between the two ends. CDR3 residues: CASSDTTGNGYTF. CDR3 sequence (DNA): TGTGCCAGCAGCGACACGACAGGAAATGGCTACACCTTC.

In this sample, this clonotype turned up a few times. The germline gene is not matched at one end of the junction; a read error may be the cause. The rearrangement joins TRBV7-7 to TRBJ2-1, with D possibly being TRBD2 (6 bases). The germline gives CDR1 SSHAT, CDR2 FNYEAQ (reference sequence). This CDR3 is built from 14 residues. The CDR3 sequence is CASSWEAGANEQFF. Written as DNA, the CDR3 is TGTGCTAGCAGCTGGGAGGCTGGGGCCAATGAGCAGTTCTTC.

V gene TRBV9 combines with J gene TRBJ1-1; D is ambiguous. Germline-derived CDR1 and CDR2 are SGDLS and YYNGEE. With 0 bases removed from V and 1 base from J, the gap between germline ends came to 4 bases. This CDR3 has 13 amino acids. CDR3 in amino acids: CASSVGSNTEAFF. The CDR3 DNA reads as TGTGCCAGCAGCGTAGGTTCGAACACTGAAGCTTTCTTT. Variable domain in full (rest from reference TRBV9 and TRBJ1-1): DSGVTQTPKHLITATGQRVTLRCSPRSGDLSVYWYQQSLDQGLQFLIQYYNGEERAKGNILERFSAQQFPDLHSELNLSSLELGDSALYFCASSVGSNTEAFFGQGTRLTVV.

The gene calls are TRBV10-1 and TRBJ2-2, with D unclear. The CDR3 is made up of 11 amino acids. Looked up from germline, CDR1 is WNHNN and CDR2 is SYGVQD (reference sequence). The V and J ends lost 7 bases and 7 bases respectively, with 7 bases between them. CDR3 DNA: TGCGCCAGCATGGGTAGCGGGGAGCTGTTTTTT. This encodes CASMGSGELFF.

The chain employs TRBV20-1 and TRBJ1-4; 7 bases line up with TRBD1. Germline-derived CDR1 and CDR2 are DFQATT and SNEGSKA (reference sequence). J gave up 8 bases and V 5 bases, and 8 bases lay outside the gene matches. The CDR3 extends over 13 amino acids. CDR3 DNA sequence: TGCAGTGCTTCACAGGGGAACTCGGAAAAACTGTTTTTT. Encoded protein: CSASQGNSEKLFF.

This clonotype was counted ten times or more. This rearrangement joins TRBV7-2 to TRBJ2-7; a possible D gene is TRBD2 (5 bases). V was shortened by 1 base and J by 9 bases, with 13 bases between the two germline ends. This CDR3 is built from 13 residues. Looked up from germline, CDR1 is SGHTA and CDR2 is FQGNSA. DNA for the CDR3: TGTGCCAGCAGCTTAGGTCCGGGGTCCGGGCAGTACTTC. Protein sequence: CASSLGPGSGQYF.

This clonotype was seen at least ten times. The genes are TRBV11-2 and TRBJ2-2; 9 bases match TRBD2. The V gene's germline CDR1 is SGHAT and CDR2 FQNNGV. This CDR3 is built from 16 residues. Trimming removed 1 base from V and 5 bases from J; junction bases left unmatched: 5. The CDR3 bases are TGTGCCAGCAGCTTAGTCCTAGGACTAGCGACCGGGGAGCTGTTTTTT. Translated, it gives CASSLVLGLATGELFF.

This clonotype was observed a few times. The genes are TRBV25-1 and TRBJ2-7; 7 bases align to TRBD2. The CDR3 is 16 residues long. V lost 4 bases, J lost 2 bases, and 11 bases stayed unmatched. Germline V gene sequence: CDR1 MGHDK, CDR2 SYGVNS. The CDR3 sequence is CASSVNPSGDTYEQYF. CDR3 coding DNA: TGTGCCAGCAGTGTCAACCCTAGCGGAGACACCTACGAGCAGTACTTC.

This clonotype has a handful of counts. CDR3 region: CASSQSDAYEQYF. The CDR3 nucleotides read TGTGCCAGCAGTCAATCAGATGCCTACGAGCAGTACTTC. The chain employs TRBV3-1 and TRBJ2-7; D gene unclear. V lost 6 bases to trimming and J lost 2 bases, with 11 bases between them. The CDR3 runs to 13 residues. Germline values: CDR1 LGHDT, CDR2 YNNKEL (reference sequence).

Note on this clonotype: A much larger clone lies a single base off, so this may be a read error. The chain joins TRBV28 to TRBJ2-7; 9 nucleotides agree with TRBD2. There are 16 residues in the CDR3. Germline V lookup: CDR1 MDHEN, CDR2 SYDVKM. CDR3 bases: TGTGTCAGCAGTTCCTCAGCGGGAGGCAACTCCTACGAGCAGTACTTC. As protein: CVSSSSAGGNSYEQYF.

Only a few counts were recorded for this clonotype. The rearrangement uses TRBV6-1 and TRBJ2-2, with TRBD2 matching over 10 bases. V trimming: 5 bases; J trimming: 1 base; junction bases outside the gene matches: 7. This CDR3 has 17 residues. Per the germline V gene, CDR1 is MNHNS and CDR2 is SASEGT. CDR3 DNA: TGTGCCAGCAGTTATGACGGGACTAGCGTGAACACCGGGGAGCTGTTTTTT. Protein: CASSYDGTSVNTGELFF.

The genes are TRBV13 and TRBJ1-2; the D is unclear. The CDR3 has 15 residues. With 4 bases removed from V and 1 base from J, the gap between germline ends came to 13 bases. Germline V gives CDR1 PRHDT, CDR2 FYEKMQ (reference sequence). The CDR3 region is CASSSGLGLNYGYTF. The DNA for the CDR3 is TGTGCCAGCAGCTCGGGATTAGGACTTAACTATGGCTACACCTTC. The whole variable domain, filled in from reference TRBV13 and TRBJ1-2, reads AAGVIQSPRHLIKEKRETATLKCYPIPRHDTVYWYQQGPGQDPQFLISFYEKMQSDKGSIPDRFSAQQFSDYHSELNMSSLELGDSALYFCASSSGLGLNYGYTFGSGTRLTVV.

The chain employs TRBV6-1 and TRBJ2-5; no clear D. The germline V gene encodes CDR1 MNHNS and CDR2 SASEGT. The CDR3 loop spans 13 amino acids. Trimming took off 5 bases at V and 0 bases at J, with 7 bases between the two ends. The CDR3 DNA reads TGTGCCAGCAGTCAAAAGTACCAAGAGACCCAGTACTTC. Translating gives CASSQKYQETQYF.

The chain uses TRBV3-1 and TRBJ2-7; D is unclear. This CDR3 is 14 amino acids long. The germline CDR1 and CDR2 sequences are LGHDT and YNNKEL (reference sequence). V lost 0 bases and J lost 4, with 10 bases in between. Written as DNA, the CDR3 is TGTGCCAGCAGCCAAGATGTCGGGTCTTACGAGCAGTACTTC. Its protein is CASSQDVGSYEQYF.

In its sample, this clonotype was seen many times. CDR3 in DNA: TGTGCCAGCAGTTTGCTCGGGACGGGGGCCTACGAGCAGTACTTC. Protein sequence: CASSLLGTGAYEQYF. V and J are TRBV28 and TRBJ2-7; D might be TRBD2 (6 bases). CDR3 size: 15 residues. Germline loops: CDR1 MDHEN, CDR2 SYDVKM. The V and J ends lost 3 bases and 2 bases respectively, with 14 bases between them. The variable domain in full, with the rest retrieved from reference TRBV28 and TRBJ2-7, is DVKVTQSSRYLVKRTGEKVFLECVQDMDHENMFWYRQDPGLGLRLIYFSYDVKMKEKGDIPEGYSVSREKKERFSLILESASTNQTSMYLCASSLLGTGAYEQYFGPGTRLTVT.

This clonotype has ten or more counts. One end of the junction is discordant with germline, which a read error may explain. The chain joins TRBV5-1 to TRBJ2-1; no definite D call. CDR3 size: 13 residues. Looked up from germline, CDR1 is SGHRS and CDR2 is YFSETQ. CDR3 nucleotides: TGTGCCAGCAGCTTAGAACAGTACAATGAGCAGTTCTTC. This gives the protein CASSLEQYNEQFF.